These T cell receptor beta chains were read from a single sample in a study of T cell responses to AZD1222 COVID-19 vaccine. The table came from immunoSEQ multiplex PCR; TCRdb's copy has only in-frame clones and leaves some out. Found here are 150,000 to 200,000 clones, over 80% of them singletons; the top ten hold 5% to 7.5%. The sequencing used peripheral blood, collected on day 0 of AZD1222 vaccination. The receptor source for this set is an adult in good health. The CDR3 runs from the conserved cysteine through the conserved F or W. The D gene is left open where the match is weak. Some rows have no size entry. The others give once, few or many, or a class for an expanded clone.

CDR3aa | CDR3nt | v_gene | d_gene | j_gene | abundance
CAWSVRGVNYGYTF | TGTGCCTGGAGTGTACGTGGGGTTAACTATGGCTACACCTTC | TRBV30 | - | TRBJ1-2 | -
CASTGGRDSGTGELFF | TGTGCCAGCACAGGGGGCCGGGACTCTGGCACCGGGGAGCTGTTTTTT | TRBV6-6 | TRBD1 | TRBJ2-2 | -
CASSLEPQETQYF | TGTGCCAGCAGCTTGGAACCCCAAGAGACCCAGTACTTC | TRBV5-6 | - | TRBJ2-5 | -
CSASRAQNDYEQYF | TGCAGTGCTAGTCGAGCACAGAATGACTACGAGCAGTACTTC | TRBV20-1 | - | TRBJ2-7 | -
CASSEAGLRVNEQFF | TGTGCCAGCAGTGAAGCGGGCCTTCGTGTTAATGAGCAGTTCTTC | TRBV2 | - | TRBJ2-1 | -
CASRGGETDTQYF | TGTGCCAGCAGGGGCGGGGAAACAGATACGCAGTATTTT | TRBV2 | - | TRBJ2-3 | -
CASSHRLAGDDTQYF | TGTGCCAGCAGCCACAGACTAGCGGGAGACGATACGCAGTATTTT | TRBV7-2 | TRBD2 | TRBJ2-3 | -
CASSIRYGYTF | TGTGCCAGCAGTATTCGCTATGGCTACACCTTC | TRBV2 | - | TRBJ1-2 | once
CASSPGTDNEQFF | TGTGCCAGCAGTCCCGGGACGGACAATGAGCAGTTCTTC | TRBV27 | - | TRBJ2-1 | -
CASSLARSTDTQYF | TGTGCCAGTAGTTTGGCGAGGAGCACAGATACGCAGTATTTT | TRBV19 | - | TRBJ2-3 | -
CASSPPGQENYGYTF | TGTGCCAGCAGCCCGCCGGGACAGGAAAACTATGGCTACACCTTC | TRBV7-2 | TRBD1 | TRBJ1-2 | -
CASSPTGTDYGYTF | TGTGCCAGCAGCCCCACAGGCACCGACTATGGCTACACCTTC | TRBV11-2 | - | TRBJ1-2 | -
CASSLEVGRGRPFF | TGTGCCAGCAGCTTGGAAGTGGGCAGGGGGAGGCCTTTCTTT | TRBV5-4 | TRBD1 | TRBJ1-1 | -
CASSEEGWNNSPLHF | TGTGCCAGCAGTGAGGAGGGGTGGAATAATTCACCCCTCCACTTT | TRBV6-1 | - | TRBJ1-6 | many
CAITEVGLEGAGNTIYF | TGTGCCATTACAGAGGTCGGCTTAGAGGGGGCGGGAAACACCATATATTTT | TRBV6-4 | TRBD1 | TRBJ1-3 | -
CASSQVAGGTGNTIYF | TGTGCCAGCAGCCAAGTAGCTGGGGGAACTGGAAACACCATATATTTT | TRBV4-2 | - | TRBJ1-3 | -
CASGSGVFNEKLFF | TGCGCCAGCGGATCAGGGGTTTTTAATGAAAAACTGTTTTTT | TRBV5-1 | - | TRBJ1-4 | -